This TCR beta chain was recovered during a study of blood T cell repertoires in COVID-19. The age range of participants was 18 to 89 years, with residence in about two dozen US areas. Each exposed participant met a COVID-19 case in the 2 weeks preceding study entry. The CDR3 has 12 amino acids. V lost 5 bases and J lost 3, with 11 bases in between. The germline V gene has CDR1 GTSNPN and CDR2 SVGIG (reference sequence). Profiling relied on immunoSEQ multiplex PCR, and the TCRdb table lists in-frame clones only, not all of them. The table lists roughly 400,000 clones, roughly nine tenths of them singletons.

Input material: PBMCs or T cells enriched from blood (not recorded which). The TCR was taken from a woman aged 40 to 55 who had been exposed to COVID-19. This chain links TRBV30 with TRBJ2-7; maybe TRBD2 (5 bases). CDR3 bases: TGTGCCTGGGGCCCGGGGAACTACGAGCAGTACTTC. Translating it yields CAWGPGNYEQYF.